The T cell receptor (beta chain) described here comes from a study of a mutant IDH1 vaccine in newly diagnosed glioma. Study-level background: Before enrollment, patients got radiotherapy alone, temozolomide alone, or mostly the combination. Overall study results and limits: Across multiple MHC alleles, 93.3% of patients had vaccine-induced responses.

Produced via immunoSEQ multiplex PCR; TCRdb's table is partial and in-frame only. The sample yields some 70,000 clones, around 79% seen once. This CDR3 comprises 13 residues. Trimming removed 3 bases from V and 2 bases from J, with 7 bases in between. Germline V gene sequence: CDR1 KGHSH, CDR2 LQKENI. Concerning this clone: Its antigen is not identified.

The time point is: baseline, week 1 (first vaccination visit). Indicated treatment: pre-vaccination baseline after standard-of-care therapy. This specimen was PBMCs, taken from a glioma patient treated with radiotherapy, temozolomide or both. The receptor comes from a man aged 50 or older with glioma. This chain connects TRBV18 to TRBJ2-5; D remains unclear. The CDR3 spells CASSPVTQETQYF. CDR3 in DNA: TGTGCCAGCTCACCTGTGACACAAGAGACCCAGTACTTC. Combining the CDR3 with reference TRBV18 and TRBJ2-5 gives the whole variable domain NAGVMQNPRHLVRRRGQEARLRCSPMKGHSHVYWYRQLPEEGLKFMVYLQKENIIDESGMPKERFSAEFPKEGPSILRIQQVVRGDSAAYFCASSPVTQETQYFGPGTRLLVL.